The clone carrying this T cell receptor (beta chain) was observed at least ten times. This CDR3 is built from 14 residues. The germline CDR1 and CDR2 sequences are SGHTA and FQGNSA. Trimming pared 2 bases from V and 2 bases from J, leaving 10 bases between. TCRdb recomputed calls from the 5' RACE reads with MiXCR, one row per CDR3 protein. There are 55,000 to 75,000 distinct CDR3 sequences in the sample; 2% to 2.5% occur only once, and about 3% lies in the top ten. This entry is derived from a study of neurological immune-mediated disorders. Sample: PBMCs. This receptor was identified in a man aged 45-65 years with multiple sclerosis. The chain combines TRBV7-2 with TRBJ2-7; D remains ambiguous. The CDR3 here is CASSLHPTAYEQYF. CDR3 DNA: TGTGCCAGCAGCTTACACCCGACCGCCTACGAGCAGTACTTC.